This TCR beta chain was retrieved from a study of blood T cell repertoires in COVID-19. Participant-given clinical history determined each cohort assignment. Original data processing: Reference gene primer amplification in the assay estimated nucleated cell counts. Here immunoSEQ multiplex PCR was the method, and the copy in TCRdb shows in-frame clones only, minus some. That table furnishes V, J and clone size, whereas the DNA furnished D and trimming. The sample includes approximately 240,000 clones, about nine tenths seen only once; the top ten take approximately 2%. This receptor was obtained from a woman aged 18 to 35 who had recovered from COVID-19. Sequencing input: PBMCs or T cells enriched from blood (not recorded which).

CDR3 sequence reads: CASSALEGDALHF. The CDR3, as DNA: TGTGCCAGTAGTGCACTCGAGGGGGACGCCCTCCACTTT. This sequence joins TRBV19 and TRBJ1-6; D perhaps matches TRBD1 (6 bases). CDR3 size: 13 residues. The V gene's germline CDR1 is LNHDA and CDR2 SQIVND (reference sequence). The V end was cut by 5 bases, the J end by 14 bases, with 16 bases between.